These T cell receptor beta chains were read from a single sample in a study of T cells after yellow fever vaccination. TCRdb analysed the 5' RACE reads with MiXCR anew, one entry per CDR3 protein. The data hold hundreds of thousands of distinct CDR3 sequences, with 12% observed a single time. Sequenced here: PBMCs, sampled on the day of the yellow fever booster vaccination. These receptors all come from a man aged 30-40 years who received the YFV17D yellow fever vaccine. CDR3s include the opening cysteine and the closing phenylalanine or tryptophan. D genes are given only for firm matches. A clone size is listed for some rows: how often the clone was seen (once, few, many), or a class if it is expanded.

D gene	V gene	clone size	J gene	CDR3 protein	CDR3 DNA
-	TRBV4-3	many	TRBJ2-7	CASSQEILNRGYEQYF	TGCGCCAGCAGCCAAGAGATCTTAAACCGGGGGTACGAGCAGTACTTC
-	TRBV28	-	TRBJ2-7	CASYLRDPNEQYF	TGTGCCAGCTATTTGCGAGACCCTAACGAGCAGTACTTC
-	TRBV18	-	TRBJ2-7	CASSPPAGATYEQYF	TGTGCCAGCTCACCACCGGCCGGGGCGACCTACGAGCAGTACTTC
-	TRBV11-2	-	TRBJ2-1	CASSLLGNTYNEQFF	TGTGCCAGCAGCTTACTCGGGAATACCTACAATGAGCAGTTCTTC
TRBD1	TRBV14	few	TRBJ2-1	CASSQTAGGTYNEQFF	TGTGCCAGCAGCCAAACAGCAGGGGGCACCTACAATGAGCAGTTCTTC
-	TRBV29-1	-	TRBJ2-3	CSVAAGGTDTQYF	TGCAGCGTTGCGGCGGGTGGCACAGATACGCAGTATTTT
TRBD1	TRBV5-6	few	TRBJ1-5	CASSPTGASRPQHF	TGTGCCAGCAGCCCGACAGGGGCGAGTCGGCCCCAGCATTTT
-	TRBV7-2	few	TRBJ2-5	CASSLVQQGETQYF	TGTGCCAGCAGCCTAGTCCAACAAGGGGAGACCCAGTACTTC
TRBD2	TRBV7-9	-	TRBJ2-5	CASSLALAGAETQYF	TGTGCCAGCAGCTTAGCCCTAGCGGGAGCTGAGACCCAGTACTTC
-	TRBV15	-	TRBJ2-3	CATSNGRARGTDTQYF	TGTGCCACCAGCAACGGCAGGGCGAGGGGCACAGATACGCAGTATTTT
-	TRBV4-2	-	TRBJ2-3	CASSPRRWEPSTDTQYF	TGTGCCAGCAGCCCCCGTCGTTGGGAGCCCTCCACAGATACGCAGTATTTT
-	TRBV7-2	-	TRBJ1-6	CASSLVIRDPFNSPLHF	TGTGCCAGCAGCTTAGTGATCCGGGACCCCTTTAATTCACCCCTCCACTTT
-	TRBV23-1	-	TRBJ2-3	CASSHPGQLTDTQYF	TGCGCCAGCAGTCACCCGGGACAACTCACAGATACGCAGTATTTT
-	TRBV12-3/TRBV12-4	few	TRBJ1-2	CASSLRRGEGYTF	TGTGCCAGCAGTTTACGTAGAGGGGAAGGCTACACCTTC
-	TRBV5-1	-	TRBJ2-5	CASSSPTGFQETQYF	TGCGCCAGCAGCTCTCCGACAGGATTTCAAGAGACCCAGTACTTC
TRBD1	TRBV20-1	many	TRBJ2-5	CSARAPTGGQETQYF	TGCAGTGCTAGGGCCCCGACAGGGGGACAAGAGACCCAGTACTTC
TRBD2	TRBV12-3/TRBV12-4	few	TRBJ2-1	CASRRLAGGWPFF	TGTGCCAGCAGGAGACTAGCGGGAGGGTGGCCGTTCTTC
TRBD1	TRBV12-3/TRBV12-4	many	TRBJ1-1	CASRFGTGDTEAFF	TGTGCCAGCAGGTTTGGGACAGGGGACACTGAAGCTTTCTTT
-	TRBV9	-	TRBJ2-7	CASTKGDTSYYEQYF	TGTGCCAGCACAAAGGGAGACACTTCCTACTACGAGCAGTACTTC
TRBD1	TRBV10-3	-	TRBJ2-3	CAITPSTGDQGDTQYF	TGTGCCATCACACCCTCGACAGGGGATCAAGGGGATACGCAGTATTTT
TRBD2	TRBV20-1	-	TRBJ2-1	CSARGHGTSGSSNEQFF	TGCAGTGCTAGAGGTCATGGGACTAGCGGGAGTAGCAATGAGCAGTTCTTC
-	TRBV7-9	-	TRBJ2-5	CASSLAKRAGETQYF	TGTGCCAGCAGCTTAGCGAAGCGGGCCGGGGAGACCCAGTACTTC
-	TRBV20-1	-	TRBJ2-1	CSASLWEVRYNEQFF	TGCAGTGCTAGTCTGTGGGAGGTCCGTTACAATGAGCAGTTCTTC
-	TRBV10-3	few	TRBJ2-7	CAISEDPGAPYEQYF	TGTGCCATCAGTGAAGACCCAGGGGCACCCTACGAGCAGTACTTC
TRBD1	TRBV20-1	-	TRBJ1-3	CSATTTYRGPLGNTIYF	TGCAGTGCTACGACGACTTACAGGGGCCCACTCGGGAACACCATATATTTT
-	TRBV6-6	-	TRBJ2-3	CASSLRDFDTQYF	TGTGCCAGCAGTTTGCGGGATTTCGATACGCAGTATTTT
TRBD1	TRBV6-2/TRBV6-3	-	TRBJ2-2	CASGQGEIGELFF	TGTGCCAGCGGGCAGGGGGAAATCGGGGAGCTGTTTTTT
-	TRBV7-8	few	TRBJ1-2	CASSSWPDSYYGYTF	TGTGCCAGCAGCTCTTGGCCGGACTCTTACTATGGCTACACCTTC
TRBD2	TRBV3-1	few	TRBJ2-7	CASSQESRREWYEQYF	TGTGCCAGCAGCCAAGAAAGTCGGCGGGAGTGGTACGAGCAGTACTTC
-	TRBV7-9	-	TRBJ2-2	CASSLEIGTIGELFF	TGTGCCAGCAGCTTAGAGATTGGGACAATCGGGGAGCTGTTTTTT
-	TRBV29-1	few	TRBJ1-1	CSVSDRFEAFF	TGCAGCGTTTCCGACAGGTTTGAAGCTTTCTTT
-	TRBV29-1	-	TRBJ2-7	CSVRGGFYEQYF	TGCAGCGTTAGAGGGGGTTTTTACGAGCAGTACTTC
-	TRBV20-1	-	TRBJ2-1	CSAIIHGSVPEQFF	TGCAGTGCCATCATACACGGTTCGGTTCCAGAGCAGTTCTTC
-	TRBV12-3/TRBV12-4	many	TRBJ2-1	CASSFPYNEQFF	TGTGCCAGCAGCTTCCCCTACAATGAGCAGTTCTTC
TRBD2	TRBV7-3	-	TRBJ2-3	CASSLLAGVMSTDTQYF	TGTGCCAGCAGCCTACTAGCGGGAGTGATGAGCACAGATACGCAGTATTTT
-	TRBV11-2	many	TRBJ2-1	CASSSTRFGNEQFF	TGTGCCAGCAGCAGTACTAGGTTCGGCAATGAGCAGTTCTTC
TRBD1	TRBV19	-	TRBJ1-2	CASNSDRASYGYTF	TGTGCCAGTAACTCGGACAGGGCGAGCTATGGCTACACCTTC
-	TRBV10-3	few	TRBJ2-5	CAISGYLRETQYF	TGTGCCATCAGTGGTTACCTCCGAGAGACCCAGTACTTC
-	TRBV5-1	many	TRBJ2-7	CASSSEYEQYF	TGCGCCAGCAGCTCCGAATACGAGCAGTACTTC
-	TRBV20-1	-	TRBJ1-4	CCASSDGLRANEKLFF	TGCTGTGCTAGTTCCGACGGTCTGCGAGCTAATGAAAAACTGTTTTTT
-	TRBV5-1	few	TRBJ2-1	CASSFLGATGDEQFF	TGCGCCAGCAGCTTTTTGGGGGCTACCGGGGATGAGCAGTTCTTC
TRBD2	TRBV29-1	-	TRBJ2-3	CSVLLAGTDTQYF	TGCAGCGTTCTCCTAGCGGGCACAGATACGCAGTATTTT
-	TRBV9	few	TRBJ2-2	CASSVVGSGELFF	TGTGCCAGCAGCGTAGTAGGGTCCGGGGAGCTGTTTTTT
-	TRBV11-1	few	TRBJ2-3	CASSLALERRTALRGTQYF	TGTGCCAGCAGCTTAGCGCTGGAGCGGAGGACCGCGCTTAGGGGGACGCAGTATTTT
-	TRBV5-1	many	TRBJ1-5	CASSPGAGNQPQHF	TGCGCCAGCAGCCCCGGGGCGGGGAATCAGCCCCAGCATTTT
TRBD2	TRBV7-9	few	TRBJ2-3	CASNTGTSGITDTQYF	TGTGCCAGCAACACCGGGACTAGCGGGATCACAGATACGCAGTATTTT
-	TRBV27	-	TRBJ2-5	CASGIGETQYF	TGTGCCAGCGGGATAGGCGAGACCCAGTACTTC
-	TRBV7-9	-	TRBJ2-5	CASSFENFRETQYF	TGTGCCAGCAGCTTTGAAAATTTTCGGGAGACCCAGTACTTC
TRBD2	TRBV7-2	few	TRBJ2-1	CASSYPGTSGRAPFF	TGTGCCAGCAGCTACCCCGGGACTAGCGGGAGGGCCCCGTTCTTC
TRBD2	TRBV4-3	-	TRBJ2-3	CASSQFSGSTDTQYF	TGCGCCAGCAGCCAATTTAGCGGGAGCACAGATACGCAGTATTTT
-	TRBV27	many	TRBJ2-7	CASSFLSGTYEQYF	TGTGCCAGCAGTTTTCTCAGCGGAACCTACGAGCAGTACTTC
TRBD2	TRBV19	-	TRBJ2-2	CAGGGGGNTGELFF	TGTGCCGGAGGCGGGGGGGGGAACACCGGGGAGCTGTTTTTT
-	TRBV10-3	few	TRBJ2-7	CAISEKAGSTGIHEQYF	TGTGCCATCAGTGAGAAGGCGGGATCGACAGGGATCCACGAGCAGTACTTC